This TCR beta chain was observed in a study of T cell repertoires in cytomegalovirus infection. This CDR3 spans 15 amino acids. V lost 1 base, J lost 4 bases, and 8 bases lay in between. Germline assignment: CDR1 LGHDT and CDR2 YNNKEL (reference sequence). TCRdb recomputed calls from the reads with MiXCR, one row per CDR3 protein. The sample lists some 350,000 distinct CDR3 sequences, 25% to 35% occurring once. A remark on this clonotype: The target antigen is unknown.

This clonotype was obtained from a human donor in good health (CMV status not recorded). Some clones in this sample may be carry-over from other donors' samples. J is TRBJ1-6 and V is TRBV3-1; D not certain. The sample was cultured PBMCs, taken from culture after CMV antigen stimulation. DNA for the CDR3: TGTGCCAGCAGCCAAGTGGCAGGATATAATTCACCCCTCCACTTT. It is translated as CASSQVAGYNSPLHF.